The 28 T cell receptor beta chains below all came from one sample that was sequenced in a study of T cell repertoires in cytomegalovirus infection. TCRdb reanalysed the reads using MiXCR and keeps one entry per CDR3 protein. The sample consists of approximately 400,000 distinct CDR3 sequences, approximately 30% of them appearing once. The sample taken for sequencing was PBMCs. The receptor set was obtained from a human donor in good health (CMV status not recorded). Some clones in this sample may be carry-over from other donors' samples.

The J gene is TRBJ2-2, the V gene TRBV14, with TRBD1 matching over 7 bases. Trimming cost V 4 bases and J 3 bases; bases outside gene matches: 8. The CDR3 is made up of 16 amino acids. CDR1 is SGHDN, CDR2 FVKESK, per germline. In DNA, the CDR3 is TGTGCCAGCAGCCCCCACAGGGGAGTTTACACCGGGGAGCTGTTTTTT. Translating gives CASSPHRGVYTGELFF.

DNA of the CDR3: TGTGCCAGCAGCTCCGGAGGGGCACGGGGTTTAAAACTGTTTTTT. Encoded protein: CASSSGGARGLKLFF. V gene TRBV5-6 combines with J gene TRBJ1-4; a weak D match, TRBD1 (5 bases). Trimming removed 3 bases from V and 10 bases from J, with 19 bases in between. In germline, CDR1 is SGHDT, CDR2 YYEEEE. The CDR3 is 15 amino acids. The variable domain in full, completed from reference TRBV5-6 and TRBJ1-4, reads DAGVTQSPTHLIKTRGQQVTLRCSPKSGHDTVSWYQQALGQGPQFIFQYYEEEERQRGNFPDRFSGHQFPNYSSELNVNALLLGDSALYLCASSSGGARGLKLFFGSGTQLSVL.

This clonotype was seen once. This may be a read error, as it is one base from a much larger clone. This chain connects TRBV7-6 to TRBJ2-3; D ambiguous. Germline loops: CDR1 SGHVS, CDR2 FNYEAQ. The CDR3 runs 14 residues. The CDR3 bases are TGTGCCAGCAGCTTAGAGGGATCCACAGATACGCAGAATTTT. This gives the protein CASSLEGSTDTQNF.

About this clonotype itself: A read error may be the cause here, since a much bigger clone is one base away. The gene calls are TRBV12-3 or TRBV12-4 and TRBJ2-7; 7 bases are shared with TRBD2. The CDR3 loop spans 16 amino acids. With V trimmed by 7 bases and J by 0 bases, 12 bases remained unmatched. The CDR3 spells CASISREGLSSYEQYF. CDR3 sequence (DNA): TGTGCCAGCATTTCTAGGGAGGGGCTAAGCTCCTACGAGCAGTACTTC.

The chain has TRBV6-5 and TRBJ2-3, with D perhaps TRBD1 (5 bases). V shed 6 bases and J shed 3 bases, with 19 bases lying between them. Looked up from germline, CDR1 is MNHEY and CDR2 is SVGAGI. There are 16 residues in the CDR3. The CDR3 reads CASSPQGAMRTDTQYF. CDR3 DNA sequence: TGTGCCAGCAGCCCGCAGGGCGCGATGAGAACAGATACGCAGTATTTT.

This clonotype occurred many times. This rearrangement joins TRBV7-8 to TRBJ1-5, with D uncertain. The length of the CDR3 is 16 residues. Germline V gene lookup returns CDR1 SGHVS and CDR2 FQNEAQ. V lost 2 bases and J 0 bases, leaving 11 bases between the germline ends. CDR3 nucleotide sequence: TGTGCCAGCAGCTTAATTGCCTTAATTAGCAATCAGCCCCAGCATTTT. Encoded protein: CASSLIALISNQPQHF.

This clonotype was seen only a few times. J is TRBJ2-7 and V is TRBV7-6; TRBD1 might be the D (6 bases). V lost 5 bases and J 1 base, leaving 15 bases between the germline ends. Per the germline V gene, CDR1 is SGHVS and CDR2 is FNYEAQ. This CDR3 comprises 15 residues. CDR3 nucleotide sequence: TGTGCCAGCAGCCCAGGGGTCGGCGGATCCTACGAGCAGTACTTC. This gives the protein CASSPGVGGSYEQYF. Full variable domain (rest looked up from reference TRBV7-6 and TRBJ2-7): GAGVSQSPRYKVTKRGQDVALRCDPISGHVSLYWYRQALGQGPEFLTYFNYEAQQDKSGLPNDRFSAERPEGSISTLTIQRTEQRDSAMYRCASSPGVGGSYEQYFGPGTRLTVT.

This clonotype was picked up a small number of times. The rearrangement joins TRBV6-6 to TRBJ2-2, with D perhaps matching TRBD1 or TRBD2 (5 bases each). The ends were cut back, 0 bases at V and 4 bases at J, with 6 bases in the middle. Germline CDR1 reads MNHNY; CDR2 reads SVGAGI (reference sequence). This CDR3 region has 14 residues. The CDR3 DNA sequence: TGTGCCAGCAGTTACTCTGGGGGCACCGGGGAGCTGTTTTTT. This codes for CASSYSGGTGELFF.

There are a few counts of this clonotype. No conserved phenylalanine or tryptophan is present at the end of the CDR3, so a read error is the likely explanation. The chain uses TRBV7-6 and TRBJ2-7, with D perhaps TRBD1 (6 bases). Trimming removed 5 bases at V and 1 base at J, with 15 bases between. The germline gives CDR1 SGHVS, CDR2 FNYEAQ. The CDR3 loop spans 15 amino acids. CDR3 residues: CASSMGAGSSYEQYL. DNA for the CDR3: TGTGCCAGCAGCATGGGGGCAGGATCTTCCTACGAGCAGTACTTA.

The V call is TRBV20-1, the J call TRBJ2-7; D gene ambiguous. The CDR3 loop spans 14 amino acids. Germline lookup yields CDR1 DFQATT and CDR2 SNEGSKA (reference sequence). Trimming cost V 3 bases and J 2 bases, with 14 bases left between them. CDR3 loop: CSASPVSEPYEQYF. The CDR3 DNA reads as TGCAGTGCTAGTCCGGTCTCCGAACCCTACGAGCAGTACTTC.

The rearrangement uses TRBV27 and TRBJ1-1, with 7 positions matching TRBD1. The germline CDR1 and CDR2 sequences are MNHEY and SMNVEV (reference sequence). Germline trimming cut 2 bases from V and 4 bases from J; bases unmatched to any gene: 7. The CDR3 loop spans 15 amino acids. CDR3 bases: TGTGCCAGCAGTTTAAGGAAGGGGGCTAGCACTGAAGCTTTCTTT. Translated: CASSLRKGASTEAFF.

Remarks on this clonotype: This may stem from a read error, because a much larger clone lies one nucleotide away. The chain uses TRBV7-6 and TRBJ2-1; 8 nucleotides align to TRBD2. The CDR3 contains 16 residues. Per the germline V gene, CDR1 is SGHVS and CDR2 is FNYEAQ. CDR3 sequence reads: CSSSLGGGGKYNEQFF. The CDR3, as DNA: TGTTCCAGCAGCTTAGGTGGCGGGGGGAAATACAATGAGCAGTTCTTC.

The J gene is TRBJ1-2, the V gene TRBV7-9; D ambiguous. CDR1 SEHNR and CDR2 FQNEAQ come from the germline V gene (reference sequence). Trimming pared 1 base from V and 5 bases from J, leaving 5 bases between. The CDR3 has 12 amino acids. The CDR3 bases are TGTGCCAGCAGCTTAGACGAGTATGGCTACACCTTC. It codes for CASSLDEYGYTF.

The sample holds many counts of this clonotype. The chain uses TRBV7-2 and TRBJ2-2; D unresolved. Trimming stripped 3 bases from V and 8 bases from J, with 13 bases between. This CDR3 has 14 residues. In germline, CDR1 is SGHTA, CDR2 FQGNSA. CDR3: CASSFFSVGGELFF. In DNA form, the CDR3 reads TGTGCCAGCAGCTTTTTTTCAGTCGGGGGGGAGCTGTTTTTT.

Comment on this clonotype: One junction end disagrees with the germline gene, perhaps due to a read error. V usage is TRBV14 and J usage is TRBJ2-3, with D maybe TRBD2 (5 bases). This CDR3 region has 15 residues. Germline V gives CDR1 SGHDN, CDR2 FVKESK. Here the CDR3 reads CASSQAGRSTYTQYF. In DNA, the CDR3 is TGTGCCAGCAGCCAAGCGGGGAGAAGCACATATACGCAGTATTTT.

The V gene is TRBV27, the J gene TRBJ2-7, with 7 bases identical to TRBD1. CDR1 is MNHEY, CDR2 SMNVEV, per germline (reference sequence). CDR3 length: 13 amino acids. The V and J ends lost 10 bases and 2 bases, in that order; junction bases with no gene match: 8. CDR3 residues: CAISRGQTYEQYF. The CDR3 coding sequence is TGTGCCATCAGCCGGGGACAGACCTACGAGCAGTACTTC.

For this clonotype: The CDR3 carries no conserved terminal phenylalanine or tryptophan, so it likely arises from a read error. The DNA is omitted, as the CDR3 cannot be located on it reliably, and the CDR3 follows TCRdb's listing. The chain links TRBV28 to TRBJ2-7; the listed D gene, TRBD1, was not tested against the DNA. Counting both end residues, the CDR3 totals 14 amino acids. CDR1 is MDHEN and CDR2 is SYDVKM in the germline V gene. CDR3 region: CASSPGQGGLFRYL.

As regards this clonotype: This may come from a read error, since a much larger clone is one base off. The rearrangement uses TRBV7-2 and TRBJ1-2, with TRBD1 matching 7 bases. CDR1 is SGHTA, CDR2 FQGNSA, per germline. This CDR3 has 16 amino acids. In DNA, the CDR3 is TGTGCCAGCAGCTTAGGACCGGGACAGCTAACCAATGGCTACAACTTC. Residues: CASSLGPGQLTNGYNF.

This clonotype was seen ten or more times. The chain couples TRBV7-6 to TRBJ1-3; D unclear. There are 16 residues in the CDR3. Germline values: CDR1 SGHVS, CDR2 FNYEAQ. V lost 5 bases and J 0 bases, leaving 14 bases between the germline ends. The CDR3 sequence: CASSPYGLLSGNTIYF. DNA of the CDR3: TGTGCCAGCAGCCCCTATGGACTGCTCTCTGGAAACACCATATATTTT. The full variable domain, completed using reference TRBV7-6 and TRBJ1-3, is GAGVSQSPRYKVTKRGQDVALRCDPISGHVSLYWYRQALGQGPEFLTYFNYEAQQDKSGLPNDRFSAERPEGSISTLTIQRTEQRDSAMYRCASSPYGLLSGNTIYFGEGSWLTVV.

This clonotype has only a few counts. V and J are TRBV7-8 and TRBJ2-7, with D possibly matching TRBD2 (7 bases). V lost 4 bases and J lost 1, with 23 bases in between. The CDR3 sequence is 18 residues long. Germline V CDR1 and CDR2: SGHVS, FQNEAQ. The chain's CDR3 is CASSSQTRGGEASYEQYF. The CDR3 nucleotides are TGTGCCAGCAGCTCCCAGACGAGGGGGGGCGAAGCTTCCTACGAGCAGTACTTC.

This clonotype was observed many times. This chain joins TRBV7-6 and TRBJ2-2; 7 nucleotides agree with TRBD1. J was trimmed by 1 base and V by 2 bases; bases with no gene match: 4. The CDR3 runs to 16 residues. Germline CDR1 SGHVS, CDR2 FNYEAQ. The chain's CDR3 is CASSLIGTENTGELFF. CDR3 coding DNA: TGTGCCAGCAGCTTAATTGGGACAGAGAACACCGGGGAGCTGTTTTTT.

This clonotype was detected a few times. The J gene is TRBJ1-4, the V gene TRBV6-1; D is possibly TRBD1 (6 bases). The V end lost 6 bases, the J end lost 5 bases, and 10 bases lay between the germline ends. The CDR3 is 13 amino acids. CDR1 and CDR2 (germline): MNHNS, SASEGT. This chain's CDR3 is CASSRGHNEKLFF. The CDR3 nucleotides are TGTGCCAGCAGCAGGGGACACAATGAAAAACTGTTTTTT.

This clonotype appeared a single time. In DNA, the CDR3 is TGTGCCAGCAGTTCCGGGACTCCCCGGAGGACCTACGAGCAGTACTTC. Its translation is CASSSGTPRRTYEQYF. This chain connects TRBV28 to TRBJ2-7; D perhaps matches TRBD2 (6 bases). Trimming stripped 4 bases from V and 2 bases from J, with 18 bases between. This CDR3 comprises 16 residues. Germline V gene data show CDR1 as MDHEN and CDR2 as SYDVKM.

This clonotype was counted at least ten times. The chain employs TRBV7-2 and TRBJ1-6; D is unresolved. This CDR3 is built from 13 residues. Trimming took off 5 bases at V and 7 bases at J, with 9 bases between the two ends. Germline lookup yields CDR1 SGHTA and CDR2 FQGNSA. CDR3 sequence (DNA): TGTGCCAGCAGCCCCTCGGTCAATTCACCCCTCCACTTT. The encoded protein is CASSPSVNSPLHF.

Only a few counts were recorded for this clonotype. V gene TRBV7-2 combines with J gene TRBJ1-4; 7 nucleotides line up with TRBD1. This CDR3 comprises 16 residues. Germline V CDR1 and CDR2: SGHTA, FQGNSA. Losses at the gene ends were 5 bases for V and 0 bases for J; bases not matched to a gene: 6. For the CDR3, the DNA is TGTGCCAGCAGCCCCGGACAGGTTGCAACTAATGAAAAACTGTTTTTT. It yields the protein CASSPGQVATNEKLFF.

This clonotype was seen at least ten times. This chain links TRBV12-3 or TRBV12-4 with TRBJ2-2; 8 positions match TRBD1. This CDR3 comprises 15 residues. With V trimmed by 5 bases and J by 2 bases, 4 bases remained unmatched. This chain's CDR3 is CASSTDRDNTGELFF. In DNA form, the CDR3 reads TGTGCCAGCAGTACGGACAGGGATAACACCGGGGAGCTGTTTTTT.

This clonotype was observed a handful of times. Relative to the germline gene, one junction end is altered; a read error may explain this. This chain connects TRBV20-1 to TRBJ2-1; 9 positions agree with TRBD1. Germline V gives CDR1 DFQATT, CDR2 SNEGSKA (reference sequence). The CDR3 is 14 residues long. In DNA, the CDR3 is TGCAGTGCTAGAGAACAGGGGGCTGGTCGGGAGCTGTTCTTC. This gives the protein CSAREQGAGRELFF.

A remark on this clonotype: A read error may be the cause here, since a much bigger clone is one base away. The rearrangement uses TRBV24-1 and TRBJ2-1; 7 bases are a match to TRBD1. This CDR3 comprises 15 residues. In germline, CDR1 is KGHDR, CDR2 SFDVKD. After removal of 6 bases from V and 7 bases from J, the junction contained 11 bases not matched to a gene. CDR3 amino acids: CATSLTRTGTNEQFF. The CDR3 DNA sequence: TGTGCCACCAGTTTAACCAGGACAGGAACGAATGAGCAGTTCTTC.